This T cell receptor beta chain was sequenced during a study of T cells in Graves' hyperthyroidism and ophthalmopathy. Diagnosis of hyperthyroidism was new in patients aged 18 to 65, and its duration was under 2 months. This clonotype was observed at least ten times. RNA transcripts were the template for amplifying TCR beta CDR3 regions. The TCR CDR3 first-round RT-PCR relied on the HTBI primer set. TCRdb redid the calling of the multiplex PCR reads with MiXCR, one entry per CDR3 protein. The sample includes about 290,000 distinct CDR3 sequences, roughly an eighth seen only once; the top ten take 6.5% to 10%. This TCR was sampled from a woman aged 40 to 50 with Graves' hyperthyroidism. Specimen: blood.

CDR3 in DNA: TGTGCCAGCAGCGACCCCGGGATCGGCAACAATGAGCAGTTCTTC. Amino acid sequence: CASSDPGIGNNEQFF. The chain is built from TRBV7-2 and TRBJ2-1; the D gene is possibly TRBD2 (5 bases). Trimming took 5 bases from V and 5 from J, leaving 16 bases between them. CDR3 size: 15 residues. Germline V gene data show CDR1 as SGHTA and CDR2 as FQGNSA. Drawing the rest from reference TRBV7-2 and TRBJ2-1, the complete variable domain is GAGVSQSPSNKVTEKGKDVELRCDPISGHTALYWYRQSLGQGLEFLIYFQGNSAPDKSGLPSDRFSAERTGGSVSTLTIQRTQQEDSAVYLCASSDPGIGNNEQFFGPGTRLTVL.